The 27 T cell receptor beta chains in this list originate from one sample, sequenced in a study of CD8 T cells in Susac syndrome. RNA, at about 0.45 to 1 ug, was reverse transcribed with random hexamers. TCRdb ran MiXCR on the immunoSEQ multiplex PCR reads and lists one entry per CDR3 protein. Of 150,000 to 200,000 distinct CDR3 sequences in the sample, approximately 92% were seen once. Sequencing was performed on CD4+ T cells from PBMCs. These TCRs come from a human donor in good health.

The V call is TRBV4-1, the J call TRBJ2-3, with unresolved D. V gave up 1 base and J gave up 3 bases, with 11 bases separating them. The CDR3 runs to 15 residues. The germline V gene encodes CDR1 MGHRA and CDR2 YSYEKL. This CDR3 reads CASSQGSPRTDTQYF. The CDR3 region has the DNA TGCGCCAGCAGCCAAGGTAGCCCCAGGACAGATACGCAGTATTTT.

This clonotype showed up just once. The chain combines TRBV6-5 with TRBJ1-2; 8 bases are a match to TRBD1. The trim removed 0 bases at V and 4 bases at J, leaving 7 bases unmatched. Germline lookup yields CDR1 MNHEY and CDR2 SVGAGI. This CDR3 contains 16 residues. DNA for the CDR3: TGTGCCAGCAGTTACTCCGCGGACAGGGTTGGCTATGGCTACACCTTC. The encoded protein is CASSYSADRVGYGYTF.

The table lists this clonotype with a few counts. This chain links TRBV12-5 with TRBJ1-5; D is unresolved. The CDR3 has 11 residues. The V gene's germline CDR1 is LGHNT and CDR2 FRNRAP. V lost 1 base and J lost 5, with 0 bases in between. CDR3 sequence (DNA): TGTGCTAGTGGTTTGGATCAGCCCCAGCATTTT. Amino acids: CASGLDQPQHF.

The chain has TRBV20-1 and TRBJ2-7, with TRBD1 as a possible D gene (6 bases). V lost 3 bases to trimming and J lost 5 bases, with 11 bases between them. Per germline, CDR1 DFQATT and CDR2 SNEGSKA (reference sequence). This CDR3 region has 12 residues. CDR3 in DNA: TGCAGTGCTAGCTTCAGGGGCAACGAGCAGTACTTC. As protein: CSASFRGNEQYF.

V is TRBV14 and J is TRBJ1-6; D uncertain. This CDR3 spans 13 amino acids. Germline CDR1 SGHDN, CDR2 FVKESK. V was pared by 2 bases and J by 12 bases, with 11 bases between. The CDR3 spells CASSQTTDKPLHF. CDR3 bases: TGTGCCAGCAGCCAAACCACAGATAAACCCCTCCACTTT.

The chain links TRBV5-1 to TRBJ1-4, with D perhaps TRBD1 (5 bases). This CDR3 is built from 16 residues. Germline V gene lookup returns CDR1 SGHRS and CDR2 YFSETQ. Trimming took 5 bases from V and 2 from J, leaving 16 bases between them. The CDR3 DNA sequence: TGCGCCAGCAGTGAAAGTCTATGGGGCACTAATGAAAAACTGTTTTTT. Protein product: CASSESLWGTNEKLFF.

The table lists this clonotype with a few counts. The chain employs TRBV20-1 and TRBJ1-2; D unclear. V lost 3 bases, J lost 1 base, and 6 bases lay in between. The CDR3 runs 12 residues. Germline CDR1 reads DFQATT; CDR2 reads SNEGSKA (reference sequence). CDR3 amino acids: CSASSDNYGYTF. The CDR3 DNA is TGCAGTGCTAGTTCGGATAACTATGGCTACACCTTC.

CDR3 sequence (DNA): TGCAGTGCTAGTCGGGGACAGTCCTACGAGCAGTACTTC. Translating gives CSASRGQSYEQYF. This chain uses TRBV20-1 with TRBJ2-7; 7 bases line up with TRBD1. Germline V lookup: CDR1 DFQATT, CDR2 SNEGSKA (reference sequence). This CDR3 comprises 13 residues. The V segment lost 3 bases and the J segment 1 base; nucleotides outside the gene matches: 3.

The chain employs TRBV3-1 and TRBJ1-6, with 8 nucleotides matching TRBD1. The CDR3 extends over 17 amino acids. Trimming cost V 4 bases and J 8 bases; bases outside gene matches: 13. From germline, CDR1 is LGHDT and CDR2 YNNKEL (reference sequence). The CDR3 nucleotides read TGTGCCAGCAGCCTCGGTGGGGGAGGGACAGGCTATTCACCCCTCCACTTT. It translates to CASSLGGGGTGYSPLHF.

The rearrangement joins TRBV19 to TRBJ1-5; no firm D call. The germline gives CDR1 LNHDA, CDR2 SQIVND (reference sequence). The V end lost 3 bases, the J end lost 8 bases, and 11 bases lay between the germline ends. CDR3 length: 13 amino acids. This chain's CDR3 is CASSIGSAKPQHF. The CDR3 coding sequence is TGTGCCAGTAGTATTGGTAGCGCGAAGCCCCAGCATTTT. Filled out from reference TRBV19 and TRBJ1-5, the complete variable domain reads DGGITQSPKYLFRKEGQNVTLSCEQNLNHDAMYWYRQDPGQGLRLIYYSQIVNDFQKGDIAEGYSVSREKKESFPLTVTSAQKNPTAFYLCASSIGSAKPQHFGDGTRLSIL.

V gene TRBV12-3 or TRBV12-4 combines with J gene TRBJ1-2, with 8 bases matching TRBD1. This CDR3 has 13 residues. Germline trimming cut 0 bases from V and 8 bases from J; bases unmatched to any gene: 2. CDR3 residues: CASSLAGDRGYTF. The CDR3 DNA follows: TGTGCCAGCAGTTTAGCGGGGGACAGGGGCTACACCTTC.

As DNA, the CDR3 is TGCAGCGTTCGGTCCCGCGGTGAAAAACTGTTTTTT. Translated: CSVRSRGEKLFF. The chain has TRBV29-1 and TRBJ1-4; no clear D. Between the trimmed V and J ends, which lost 5 bases and 7 bases, there was a span of 11 bases. Germline lookup yields CDR1 SQVTM and CDR2 ANQGSEA. CDR3 size: 12 residues.

The chain is built from TRBV29-1 and TRBJ2-5; TRBD2 aligns across 14 bases. Germline-derived CDR1 and CDR2 are SQVTM and ANQGSEA. V gave up 6 bases and J gave up 4 bases; unmatched junction bases: 4. The CDR3 covers 14 residues. The CDR3 sequence is CSVRGLAGGETQYF. The CDR3 region has the DNA TGCAGCGTCAGAGGACTAGCGGGGGGAGAGACCCAGTACTTC.

The chain is built from TRBV24-1 and TRBJ2-1; D gene unclear. Trimming cost V 1 base and J 5 bases, with 17 bases left between them. CDR1 and CDR2 from the germline V gene are KGHDR and SFDVKD. The CDR3 has 17 amino acids. The CDR3 nucleotides are TGTGCCACCAGTGATTTAAAACAGCCAAGTTGCGACAATGAGCAGTTCTTC. This sequence encodes CATSDLKQPSCDNEQFF.

The chain links TRBV11-3 to TRBJ1-5, with D unresolved. Germline assignment: CDR1 SGHNT and CDR2 YENEEA. The CDR3 has 13 amino acids. V was pared by 0 bases and J by 7 bases, with 7 bases between. The CDR3 region is CASSLDPGQPQHF. For the CDR3, the DNA is TGTGCCAGCAGCTTAGATCCGGGCCAGCCCCAGCATTTT.

The chain recombines TRBV7-8 with TRBJ1-5, with a tentative D call TRBD1 (5 bases). V was pared by 3 bases and J by 6 bases, with 24 bases between. Looked up from germline, CDR1 is SGHVS and CDR2 is FQNEAQ. The CDR3 runs 18 residues. The CDR3 sequence: CASSFRGRRGEEGQPQHF. The CDR3 bases are TGTGCCAGCAGCTTTCGGGGACGTCGGGGGGAAGAAGGTCAGCCCCAGCATTTT.

V and J are TRBV2 and TRBJ1-1; 7 nucleotides align to TRBD1. The CDR3 spans 14 residues. Germline assignment: CDR1 SNHLY and CDR2 FYNNEI. The V gene end was trimmed by 8 bases and the J gene end by 5 bases; junction bases not matched to a gene: 11. CDR3 region: CASCLGGSVTEAFF. The CDR3 coding sequence is TGTGCCAGCTGTCTAGGGGGCTCGGTGACTGAAGCTTTCTTT.

The V gene is TRBV5-1, the J gene TRBJ1-2; TRBD1 matches 7 bases. This CDR3 contains 14 residues. V was clipped by 4 bases and J by 4 bases; unmatched bases: 7. Germline V lookup: CDR1 SGHRS, CDR2 YFSETQ. The CDR3 reads CASSTGEVSYGYTF. The CDR3 DNA follows: TGCGCCAGCAGCACAGGGGAGGTTAGCTATGGCTACACCTTC.

This chain uses TRBV15 with TRBJ1-1; TRBD1 is a possible D gene (6 bases). Germline CDR1 is LNHNV and CDR2 is YYDKDF (reference sequence). Between the trimmed V and J ends, which lost 1 base and 0 bases, there was a span of 9 bases. This CDR3 is 15 amino acids long. The CDR3 reads CATSRVQGLNTEAFF. In DNA, the CDR3 is TGTGCCACCAGCAGAGTTCAGGGGCTGAACACTGAAGCTTTCTTT.

This chain uses TRBV12-3 or TRBV12-4 with TRBJ1-3; D is perhaps TRBD1 (6 bases). Between the trimmed V and J ends, which lost 8 bases and 3 bases, there was a span of 17 bases. This CDR3 has 15 amino acids. CDR3 bases: TGTGCCAGCGCCCCCGGGGGCGCCTATGGAAACACCATATATTTT. It encodes CASAPGGAYGNTIYF.

V is TRBV6-5 and J is TRBJ1-1; D gene ambiguous. The CDR3 totals 14 residues. V dropped 4 bases and J dropped 5 bases, with 14 bases sitting between them. Germline CDR1 and CDR2: MNHEY and SVGAGI. CDR3 nucleotides: TGTGCCAGCAGTTTCGCAACAGCGGGAACTGAAGCTTTCTTT. This gives the protein CASSFATAGTEAFF.

The table lists this clonotype with a few counts. The genes are TRBV11-2 and TRBJ2-2; no firm D call. The CDR3 has 15 amino acids. V gave up 2 bases and J gave up 2 bases, with 9 bases separating them. CDR1 is SGHAT and CDR2 is FQNNGV in the germline V gene. In DNA form, the CDR3 reads TGTGCCAGCAGCTTATGGGGTCTTAACACCGGGGAGCTGTTTTTT. Its protein is CASSLWGLNTGELFF. The full variable domain, completed using reference TRBV11-2 and TRBJ2-2, is EAGVAQSPRYKIIEKRQSVAFWCNPISGHATLYWYQQILGQGPKLLIQFQNNGVVDDSQLPKDRFSAERLKGVDSTLKIQPAKLEDSAVYLCASSLWGLNTGELFFGEGSRLTVL.

This clonotype was observed once. The genes are TRBV7-9 and TRBJ1-6, with D possibly matching TRBD1 (5 bases). The germline gives CDR1 SEHNR, CDR2 FQNEAQ (reference sequence). The CDR3 has 14 residues. V was cut by 4 bases and J by 6 bases, with 10 bases left in between. The CDR3 loop reads CASSSPGGNSPLHF. The DNA for the CDR3 is TGTGCCAGCAGCTCTCCCGGGGGTAATTCACCCCTCCACTTT.

This clonotype has just one count. The chain carries TRBV20-1 and TRBJ2-5; no reliable D call. Germline CDR1 and CDR2: DFQATT and SNEGSKA (reference sequence). Trimming removed 6 bases at V and 4 bases at J, with 21 bases between. This CDR3 contains 15 residues. The CDR3 DNA sequence: TGCAGTGCGGAGCCCGTTGGGTTAGCCGCAGAGACCCAGTACTTC. It encodes CSAEPVGLAAETQYF.

The V call is TRBV9, the J call TRBJ1-1; 8 nucleotides line up with TRBD1. The ends lost 3 bases at V and 5 bases at J; junction bases unmatched: 15. CDR1 is SGDLS, CDR2 YYNGEE, per germline. The CDR3 is 17 amino acids. The CDR3 sequence is CASSAGLRRQGRTEAFF. The CDR3 DNA reads as TGTGCCAGCAGCGCCGGGCTTCGAAGACAGGGGAGAACTGAAGCTTTCTTT. The complete variable domain, with remaining parts taken from reference TRBV9 and TRBJ1-1, reads DSGVTQTPKHLITATGQRVTLRCSPRSGDLSVYWYQQSLDQGLQFLIQYYNGEERAKGNILERFSAQQFPDLHSELNLSSLELGDSALYFCASSAGLRRQGRTEAFFGQGTRLTVV.

The V and J genes are TRBV29-1 and TRBJ2-7; 9 bases align to TRBD2. The V gene end was trimmed by 6 bases and the J gene end by 3 bases; junction bases not matched to a gene: 6. The germline CDR1 and CDR2 sequences are SQVTM and ANQGSEA. There are 13 residues in the CDR3. CDR3 DNA sequence: TGCAGCGTCGGCGGGGGGGCAAACTACGAGCAGTACTTC. Translating it yields CSVGGGANYEQYF.

The genes are TRBV14 and TRBJ1-2; the D gene is possibly TRBD1 (5 bases). This CDR3 is built from 14 residues. Germline loops: CDR1 SGHDN, CDR2 FVKESK. Deletions cut 0 bases from V and 4 bases from J, with 9 bases between. The CDR3, as DNA: TGTGCCAGCAGCCAAGATCGGAGGGGCTATGGCTACACCTTC. It translates to CASSQDRRGYGYTF. The whole variable domain, remainder taken from reference TRBV14 and TRBJ1-2, is EAGVTQFPSHSVIEKGQTVTLRCDPISGHDNLYWYRRVMGKEIKFLLHFVKESKQDESGMPNNRFLAERTGGTYSTLKVQPAELEDSGVYFCASSQDRRGYGYTFGSGTRLTVV.